This TCR beta chain was sequenced in a study of vaccination effects on CD4 cells after COVID-19. At the level of the study: Post-vaccine specimens arrived a median 72 days past the second dose. Overall study results and limits: Among infection- and vaccine-induced clones, marked clonal contraction occurred late after vaccination.

TCRdb's table, derived via immunoSEQ multiplex PCR, lists solely in-frame clones and lacks some. The sample carries around 30,000 clones, more than 65% recorded once. The ViraFEST assay expanded antigen-specific CD4+ T cells with viral peptide pools before sequencing. Culture proceeded for more than 8 days, and CD4+ T cells were then isolated. All participants had two doses of either the BNT162b2 or mRNA-1273 vaccine. PBMC were cultured at a few million per well with around 10 IU/ml IL-2 and about 9.2 ug/ml peptides. IL-2 medium was substituted for half the medium on days 3 and 7. CDR1 MNHEY and CDR2 SMNVEV come from the germline V gene (reference sequence). Trimming stripped 5 bases from V and 2 bases from J, with 9 bases between. CDR3 size: 13 residues. Comments on this clone: Its antigen is still unknown.

The sample was CD4+ T cells from PBMCs cultured with HCoV-229E spike peptides, taken after COVID-19 vaccination. This sequence originates from a human donor who received a COVID-19 vaccine. This sequence joins TRBV27 and TRBJ1-2; D is perhaps TRBD1 (5 bases). CDR3 protein: CASSSEGNYGYTF. The CDR3, as DNA: TGTGCCAGCAGTAGCGAGGGGAACTATGGCTACACCTTC.